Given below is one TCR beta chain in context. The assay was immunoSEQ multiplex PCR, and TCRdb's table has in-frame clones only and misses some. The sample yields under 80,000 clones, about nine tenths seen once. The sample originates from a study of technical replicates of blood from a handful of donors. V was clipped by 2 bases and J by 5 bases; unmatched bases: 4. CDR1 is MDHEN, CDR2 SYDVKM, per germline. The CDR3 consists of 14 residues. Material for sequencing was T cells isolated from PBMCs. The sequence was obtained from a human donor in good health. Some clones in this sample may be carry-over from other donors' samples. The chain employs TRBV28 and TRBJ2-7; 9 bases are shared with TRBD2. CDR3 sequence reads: CASSLALAGNEQYF. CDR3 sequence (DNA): TGTGCCAGCAGTTTAGCCCTAGCGGGAAACGAGCAGTACTTC.